One sample yielded the 8 T cell receptor beta chains listed below, sequenced in a study of post-analysis software for immune sequencing data. Overall study findings and caveats: Relative to controls, patients had five TRBV segments at higher frequency, with TRBV5-6, TRBV5-1 and TRBV20-1 among these.

The authors incorporated unique molecular identifiers into the TCR beta cDNA libraries. MiXCR, applied by TCRdb to the PCR reads, yields one record per CDR3 protein. The data show hundreds of thousands of distinct CDR3 sequences, with around 37% seen just once and roughly 13% held by the top ten. Antigen specificity for these receptors is unknown. The sequenced material came from blood. These receptors all come from a girl between 10 and 17 years old with multiple sclerosis.

The V gene is TRBV3-1, the J gene TRBJ1-1; D unclear. Per the germline V gene, CDR1 is LGHDT and CDR2 is YNNKEL (reference sequence). This CDR3 region has 11 residues. With 8 bases removed from V and 4 bases from J, the gap between germline ends came to 8 bases. CDR3 sequence (DNA): TGTGCCAGCCGAAGGAGCACTGAAGCTTTCTTT. Its protein product is CASRRSTEAFF.

The chain joins TRBV11-2 to TRBJ1-6; D may be TRBD1 (6 bases). Germline V gene lookup returns CDR1 SGHAT and CDR2 FQNNGV. The V end was cut by 0 bases, the J end by 8 bases, with 14 bases between. This CDR3 spans 16 amino acids. CDR3 DNA sequence: TGTGCCAGCAGCTTAGATGAGCAGGGGACTTATTCACCCCTCCACTTT. This sequence encodes CASSLDEQGTYSPLHF. Complete variable domain (other parts from reference TRBV11-2 and TRBJ1-6): EAGVAQSPRYKIIEKRQSVAFWCNPISGHATLYWYQQILGQGPKLLIQFQNNGVVDDSQLPKDRFSAERLKGVDSTLKIQPAKLEDSAVYLCASSLDEQGTYSPLHFGNGTRLTVT.

This clonotype was recorded once. CDR3 sequence reads: CASTLDRVGTGELFF. The CDR3, as DNA: TGTGCCAGCACTCTCGACAGGGTGGGGACCGGGGAGCTGTTTTTT. The genes are TRBV6-1 and TRBJ2-2, with TRBD1 matching 7 bases. CDR3 length: 15 amino acids. V gave up 7 bases and J gave up 5 bases; unmatched junction bases: 10. Germline CDR1 reads MNHNS; CDR2 reads SASEGT.

The chain combines TRBV5-1 with TRBJ2-6, with D perhaps assigned TRBD1 or TRBD2 (5 bases each). This CDR3 spans 18 amino acids. Deletions cut 0 bases from V and 2 bases from J, with 15 bases between. In germline, CDR1 is SGHRS, CDR2 YFSETQ. The CDR3 nucleotides are TGCGCCAGCAGCTTGGGGGACGGAGTAGGAACTGGGGCCAACGTCCTGACTTTC. It codes for CASSLGDGVGTGANVLTF.

The V and J genes are TRBV29-1 and TRBJ2-4; 7 positions match TRBD1. Losses at the gene ends were 4 bases for V and 0 bases for J; bases not matched to a gene: 6. Germline CDR1 SQVTM, CDR2 ANQGSEA. The CDR3 covers 15 residues. Here the CDR3 reads CSVVSGQLAKNIQYF. CDR3 bases: TGCAGCGTTGTTTCGGGACAGCTAGCCAAAAACATTCAGTACTTC.

The V gene is TRBV6-1, the J gene TRBJ2-3; TRBD1 agrees at 10 bases. CDR3 length: 12 amino acids. The germline V gene has CDR1 MNHNS and CDR2 SASEGT. The trim removed 3 bases at V and 14 bases at J, leaving 5 bases unmatched. The CDR3: CASSENRDRGYF. CDR3 coding DNA: TGTGCCAGCAGTGAGAATCGGGACAGGGGGTATTTT.

This chain joins TRBV12-3 or TRBV12-4 and TRBJ2-2; no clear D. V lost 3 bases to trimming and J lost 3 bases, with 8 bases between them. The CDR3 consists of 14 residues. The CDR3 spells CASSLGIDTGELFF. In DNA form, the CDR3 reads TGTGCCAGCAGTTTGGGGATTGACACCGGGGAGCTGTTTTTT.

A few counts support this clonotype. The chain combines TRBV18 with TRBJ2-4, with D hard to call. The CDR3 is made up of 14 amino acids. Germline V CDR1 and CDR2: KGHSH, LQKENI. Trimming took 3 bases from V and 0 from J, leaving 6 bases between them. CDR3 loop: CASSPKGAKNIQYF. CDR3 nucleotides: TGTGCCAGCTCACCCAAGGGAGCCAAAAACATTCAGTACTTC.